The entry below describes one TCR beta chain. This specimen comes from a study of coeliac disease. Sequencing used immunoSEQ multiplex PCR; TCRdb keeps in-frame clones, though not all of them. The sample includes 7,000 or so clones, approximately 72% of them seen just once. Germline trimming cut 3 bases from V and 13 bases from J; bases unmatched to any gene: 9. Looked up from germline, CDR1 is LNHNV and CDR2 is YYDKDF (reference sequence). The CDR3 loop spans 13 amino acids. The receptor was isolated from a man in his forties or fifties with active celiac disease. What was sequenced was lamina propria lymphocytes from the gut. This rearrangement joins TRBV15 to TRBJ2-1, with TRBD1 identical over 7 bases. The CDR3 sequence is CATSSRGNRGQFF. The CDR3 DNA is TGTGCCACCAGCAGCCGTGGTAACAGGGGACAGTTCTTC. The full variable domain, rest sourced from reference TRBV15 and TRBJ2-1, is DAMVIQNPRYQVTQFGKPVTLSCSQTLNHNVMYWYQQKSSQAPKLLFHYYDKDFNNEADTPDNFQSRRPNTSFCFLDIRSPGLGDTAMYLCATSSRGNRGQFFGPGTRLTVL.